Below, 17 T cell receptor beta chains from the same sample are listed, as sequenced in a study of early T cells in non-severe SARS-CoV-2 infection. TCRdb ran MiXCR on the 5' RACE reads and lists one entry per CDR3 protein. The table includes about 73,000 distinct CDR3 sequences, around 13% detected once. Sample: whole blood. The source is an adult who was a healthcare worker with PCR-confirmed SARS-CoV-2 infection or an uninfected control (not recorded which).

In its sample, this clonotype was seen a few times. The chain combines TRBV3-1 with TRBJ2-4; D is ambiguous. The CDR3 length is 14 residues. The germline CDR1 and CDR2 sequences are LGHDT and YNNKEL (reference sequence). V lost 1 base and J lost 0, with 4 bases in between. CDR3 in amino acids: CASSQGLAKNIQYF. In DNA form, the CDR3 reads TGTGCCAGCAGCCAAGGCTTAGCCAAAAACATTCAGTACTTC.

The sample holds many counts of this clonotype. This chain connects TRBV6-6 to TRBJ1-3; 8 bases agree with TRBD1. Germline CDR1 MNHNY, CDR2 SVGAGI (reference sequence). CDR3 size: 15 residues. J gave up 4 bases and V 4 bases, and 6 bases lay outside the gene matches. CDR3 protein: CASSSQTGAGNTIYF. Here the CDR3 DNA reads TGTGCCAGCAGTTCTCAGACAGGGGCCGGAAACACCATATATTTT.

V usage is TRBV6-1 and J usage is TRBJ2-3; D ambiguous. V was pared by 2 bases and J by 0 bases, with 9 bases between. Germline V gene lookup returns CDR1 MNHNS and CDR2 SASEGT. The CDR3 sequence is 15 residues long. The CDR3 loop is CASSEQTTSTDTQYF. CDR3 DNA sequence: TGTGCCAGCAGTGAACAAACAACCAGCACAGATACGCAGTATTTT.

About this clonotype itself: At one of its ends the junction is not consistent with the germline gene, which may arise from a read error. The V gene is TRBV3-1, the J gene TRBJ1-2, with 8 bases that match TRBD1. CDR1 is LGHDT and CDR2 is YNNKEL in the germline V gene (reference sequence). The CDR3 is 15 amino acids. The CDR3 region is CASGQTGQGDYGYTF. The CDR3 region has the DNA TGTGCCAGCGGCCAAACTGGACAGGGAGACTATGGCTACACCTTC.

This clonotype was detected a few times. The chain links TRBV20-1 to TRBJ2-7; 7 bases agree with TRBD1. Germline-derived CDR1 and CDR2 are DFQATT and SNEGSKA (reference sequence). Trimming took 5 bases from V and 1 from J; bases not matched to a gene: 11. The CDR3 consists of 15 residues. The CDR3 loop reads CSADPGTATSYEQYF. CDR3 nucleotides: TGCAGTGCTGACCCCGGGACAGCGACTTCCTACGAGCAGTACTTC.

V is TRBV7-6 and J is TRBJ1-3; D is unresolved. This CDR3 has 16 residues. Trimming took off 1 base at V and 0 bases at J, with 10 bases between the two ends. Per the germline V gene, CDR1 is SGHVS and CDR2 is FNYEAQ. The CDR3 here is CASSLVEGLSGNTIYF. CDR3 sequence (DNA): TGTGCCAGCAGCTTAGTTGAGGGCCTCTCTGGAAACACCATATATTTT.

This chain uses TRBV2 with TRBJ2-1, with D possibly TRBD2 on 7 matching bases. The germline V and J ends were trimmed by 5 bases and 0 bases, with 14 bases remaining between them. The CDR3 spans 16 residues. CDR1 and CDR2 (germline): SNHLY, FYNNEI. The CDR3 reads CASSTRGASSYNEQFF. Here the CDR3 DNA reads TGTGCCAGCAGTACCCGGGGGGCCAGCTCCTACAATGAGCAGTTCTTC.

The table lists this clonotype with a few counts. The V and J genes are TRBV3-1 and TRBJ2-6; D call uncertain. The V and J ends lost 10 bases and 2 bases respectively, with 9 bases between them. This CDR3 region has 13 residues. CDR1 and CDR2 (germline): LGHDT, YNNKEL (reference sequence). CDR3 bases: TGTGCCACCCGTGGGACTGGGGCCAACGTCCTGACTTTC. Protein: CATRGTGANVLTF. The full variable domain, rest sourced from reference TRBV3-1 and TRBJ2-6, is DTAVSQTPKYLVTQMGNDKSIKCEQNLGHDTMYWYKQDSKKFLKIMFSYNNKELIINETVPNRFSPKSPDKAHLNLHINSLELGDSAVYFCATRGTGANVLTFGAGSRLTVL.

The table lists this clonotype with a few counts. CDR3 sequence (DNA): TGCAGTGCTAGCCCACTAGCGGATAACCTAAGGGGCACAGATACGCAGTATTTT. Translation: CSASPLADNLRGTDTQYF. The chain is built from TRBV20-1 and TRBJ2-3, with 8 bases that match TRBD2. Trimming took 3 bases from V and 1 from J; bases not matched to a gene: 15. CDR1 DFQATT and CDR2 SNEGSKA come from the germline V gene (reference sequence). The length of the CDR3 is 18 residues.

This clonotype has ten or more counts. The J gene is TRBJ2-1, the V gene TRBV3-1; 12 bases map to TRBD2. This CDR3 region has 16 residues. V lost 5 bases, J lost 9 bases, and 11 bases stayed unmatched. From germline, CDR1 is LGHDT and CDR2 YNNKEL (reference sequence). In nucleotides, the CDR3 is TGTGCCAGCAGCACCACTAGCGGGGGGTCGTCTGGTGAGCAGTTCTTC. Its protein is CASSTTSGGSSGEQFF.

As for this clonotype: The junction and the germline gene differ at one end; a read error may be behind it. This chain joins TRBV29-1 and TRBJ1-3; 11 bases fit TRBD1. The CDR3 is 15 residues long. Germline CDR1 SQVTM, CDR2 ANQGSEA. The CDR3 protein is CSVKRTGGSANTIYF. Written as DNA, the CDR3 is TGCAGCGTTAAAAGGACAGGGGGCTCTGCAAACACCATATATTTT. Filled out from reference TRBV29-1 and TRBJ1-3, the complete variable domain reads SAVISQKPSRDICQRGTSLTIQCQVDSQVTMMFWYRQQPGQSLTLIATANQGSEATYESGFVIDKFPISRPNLTFSTLTVSNMSPEDSSIYLCSVKRTGGSANTIYFGEGSWLTVV.

The sample holds many counts of this clonotype. V is TRBV12-5 and J is TRBJ1-5, with D perhaps TRBD1 (5 bases). The CDR3 consists of 15 residues. Looked up from germline, CDR1 is LGHNT and CDR2 is FRNRAP. Trimming pared 5 bases from V and 0 bases from J, leaving 11 bases between. The CDR3 DNA is TGTGCTAGTGGTCAAGGGGTTTATAGCAATCAGCCCCAGCATTTT. It encodes CASGQGVYSNQPQHF.

This clonotype was picked up many times. In DNA form, the CDR3 reads TGTGCCAGCAGTTACGACAGAAATCAGCCCCAGCATTTT. Its protein is CASSYDRNQPQHF. This chain joins TRBV6-5 and TRBJ1-5, with TRBD1 as a possible D gene (5 bases). Trimming left V 2 bases short and J 4 bases short, with 6 bases between. Germline-derived CDR1 and CDR2 are MNHEY and SVGAGI. This CDR3 spans 13 amino acids.

This rearrangement joins TRBV28 to TRBJ2-3; D gene unclear. CDR3 length: 17 residues. Germline CDR1 and CDR2: MDHEN and SYDVKM. Trimming took 3 bases from V and 0 from J, leaving 16 bases between them. CDR3 region: CASSFPSRFGSTDTQYF. The DNA for the CDR3 is TGTGCCAGCAGTTTCCCCAGTCGCTTCGGAAGCACAGATACGCAGTATTTT.

This clonotype was seen many times. The gene calls are TRBV29-1 and TRBJ2-2, with D unresolved. The CDR3 has 11 amino acids. V shed 7 bases and J shed 0 bases, with 3 bases lying between them. The germline CDR1 and CDR2 sequences are SQVTM and ANQGSEA. This CDR3 reads CSATNTGELFF. The CDR3 bases are TGCAGCGCTACGAACACCGGGGAGCTGTTTTTT.

The chain couples TRBV28 to TRBJ1-2; perhaps TRBD1 as D (5 bases). The germline V gene encodes CDR1 MDHEN and CDR2 SYDVKM. Trimming took off 2 bases at V and 1 base at J, with 11 bases between the two ends. The CDR3 is 15 residues long. The CDR3 DNA is TGTGCCAGCAGTTTAGGGGGTCGGGTTAACTATGGCTACACCTTC. The encoded protein is CASSLGGRVNYGYTF.

This clonotype was found a few times. The genes are TRBV9 and TRBJ2-7; perhaps TRBD2 as D (6 bases). CDR1 is SGDLS, CDR2 YYNGEE, per germline. This CDR3 is 16 amino acids long. V shed 0 bases and J shed 1 base, with 14 bases lying between them. CDR3 sequence: CASSVGGEVGSYEQYF. The CDR3 DNA reads TGTGCCAGCAGCGTAGGCGGGGAGGTAGGGTCCTACGAGCAGTACTTC.